This TCR beta chain was obtained from a study of blood T cell repertoires in COVID-19. Profiled with immunoSEQ multiplex PCR; TCRdb holds only in-frame clones, not every one. Of hundreds of thousands of clones listed, 70% to 90% are singletons. The V segment lost 3 bases and the J segment 2 bases; nucleotides outside the gene matches: 5. The CDR3 length is 16 residues. The germline gives CDR1 SGHVS, CDR2 FNYEAQ. The sequencing input was peripheral blood. The chain couples TRBV7-6 to TRBJ2-2; 8 bases are shared with TRBD2. This receptor was obtained from a woman between 18 and 29 years old who had recovered from COVID-19. CDR3 sequence reads: CASSFPGLGNTGELFF. CDR3 in DNA: TGTGCCAGCAGCTTCCCGGGACTAGGAAACACCGGGGAGCTGTTTTTT.